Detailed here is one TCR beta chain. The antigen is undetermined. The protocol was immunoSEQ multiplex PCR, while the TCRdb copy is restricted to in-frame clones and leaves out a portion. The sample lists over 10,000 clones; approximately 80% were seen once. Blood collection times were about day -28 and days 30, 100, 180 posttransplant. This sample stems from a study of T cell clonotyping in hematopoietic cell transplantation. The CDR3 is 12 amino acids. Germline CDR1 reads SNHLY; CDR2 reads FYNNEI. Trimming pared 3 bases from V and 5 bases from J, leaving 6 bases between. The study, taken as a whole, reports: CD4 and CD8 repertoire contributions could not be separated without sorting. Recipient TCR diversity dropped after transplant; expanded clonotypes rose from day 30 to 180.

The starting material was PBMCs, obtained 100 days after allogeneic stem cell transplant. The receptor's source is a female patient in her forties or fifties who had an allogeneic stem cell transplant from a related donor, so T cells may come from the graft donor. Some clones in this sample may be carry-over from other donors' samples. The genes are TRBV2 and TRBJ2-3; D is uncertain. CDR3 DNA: TGTGCCAGCAGTGAGAAGGGAGATACGCAGTATTTT. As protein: CASSEKGDTQYF.